Presented here are 28 T cell receptor beta chains from one specimen sequenced in a study of blood T cell repertoires in COVID-19. The data were produced by immunoSEQ multiplex PCR, yet TCRdb's version contains in-frame clones alone and is incomplete. Of fewer than 200,000 clones detected, approximately 88% appear once; the ten largest clones hold over 3.5%. Specimen: peripheral blood. Every receptor here comes from a woman between 55 and 75 years old who had recovered from COVID-19.

The genes are TRBV6-5 and TRBJ2-3, with TRBD2 matching over 11 bases. The CDR3 totals 16 residues. J gave up 4 bases and V 0 bases, and 3 bases lay outside the gene matches. The germline V gene has CDR1 MNHEY and CDR2 SVGAGI. The CDR3 DNA follows: TGTGCCAGCAGTTACTCTAGCGGGGGGGCCGCAGATACGCAGTATTTT. Translated, it gives CASSYSSGGAADTQYF.

The gene calls are TRBV1 and TRBJ2-5; whether TRBD2, the table's D call, matches the DNA was not checked. TRBV1 is a listed pseudogene. This CDR3 has 14 residues. The CDR3, as DNA: TGCACCAGCAGCCAACTTAGCGGGGGGGCGACCCAGTACTTC. Translating gives CTSSQLSGGATQYF.

The rearrangement uses TRBV5-1 and TRBJ2-3; 7 bases are a match to TRBD2. The CDR3 covers 15 residues. The ends lost 2 bases at V and 2 bases at J; junction bases unmatched: 5. Germline assignment: CDR1 SGHRS and CDR2 YFSETQ. CDR3 in amino acids: CASSFSGRVTDTQYF. The DNA of the CDR3 is TGCGCCAGCAGCTTTTCAGGGAGGGTCACAGATACGCAGTATTTT.

The chain employs TRBV28 and TRBJ1-2, with TRBD1 matching over 8 bases. The CDR3 is 14 amino acids. V dropped 6 bases and J dropped 4; count of bases not matched to a gene: 7. CDR1 and CDR2 (germline): MDHEN, SYDVKM. The CDR3: CASRPGQASYGYTF. In DNA form, the CDR3 reads TGTGCCAGCAGGCCGGGACAGGCGTCCTATGGCTACACCTTC.

The J gene is TRBJ1-3, the V gene TRBV27; 10 nucleotides match TRBD1. The CDR3 covers 17 residues. The V and J ends lost 5 bases and 2 bases, in that order; junction bases with no gene match: 9. Germline values: CDR1 MNHEY, CDR2 SMNVEV (reference sequence). CDR3 residues: CASSATRDRGTGNTIYF. The DNA for the CDR3 is TGTGCCAGCAGTGCTACCCGGGACAGGGGCACTGGAAACACCATATATTTT.

V and J are TRBV10-3 and TRBJ2-4, with 10 bases matching TRBD1. The CDR3 extends over 16 amino acids. The ends lost 2 bases at V and 8 bases at J; junction bases unmatched: 9. Germline V gene lookup returns CDR1 ENHRY and CDR2 SYGVKD. The CDR3 bases are TGTGCCATCAGTGAGATACCGGGACAGGGGTTAGACATTCAGTACTTC. Its protein is CAISEIPGQGLDIQYF.

This clone has just one count. The chain joins TRBV4-3 to TRBJ2-5; D is unresolved. Germline values: CDR1 LGHNA, CDR2 YSLEER. The CDR3 extends over 17 amino acids. The V and J ends lost 0 bases and 0 bases respectively, with 14 bases between them. The CDR3 DNA reads as TGCGCCAGCAGCCAAGATTACGCGGAGCCATACCAAGAGACCCAGTACTTC. Translation: CASSQDYAEPYQETQYF.

A single count supports this clone. DNA for the CDR3: TGCGCCAGCAGCCCTTTGACAGGGGCTGTAATCTACGAGCAGTACTTC. This encodes CASSPLTGAVIYEQYF. V gene TRBV4-3 combines with J gene TRBJ2-7; 8 bases are shared with TRBD1. CDR3 length equals 16 residues. CDR1 LGHNA and CDR2 YSLEER come from the germline V gene. With 4 bases clipped from V and 3 bases from J, the junction kept 11 bases outside the gene matches.

A single count supports this clone. The chain has TRBV6-2 or TRBV6-3 and TRBJ2-1; TRBD2 matches 8 bases. The germline gives CDR1 MNHEY, CDR2 SVGEGT. J gave up 0 bases and V 6 bases, and 7 bases lay outside the gene matches. The CDR3 consists of 16 residues. CDR3 nucleotide sequence: TGTGCCAGCAGCCTCATCAGCGGGGGCTCCTACAATGAGCAGTTCTTC. This sequence encodes CASSLISGGSYNEQFF.

The chain has TRBV19 and TRBJ2-3; tentatively, D is TRBD1 (5 bases). With 3 bases removed from V and 0 bases from J, the gap between germline ends came to 10 bases. CDR1 and CDR2 from the germline V gene are LNHDA and SQIVND (reference sequence). This CDR3 region has 15 residues. The CDR3 loop is CASSIQGFSTDTQYF. The CDR3, as DNA: TGTGCCAGTAGTATCCAGGGCTTCAGCACAGATACGCAGTATTTT.

The gene calls are TRBV5-1 and TRBJ1-6, with a possible D match to TRBD1 (6 bases). CDR1 is SGHRS and CDR2 is YFSETQ in the germline V gene. The CDR3 sequence is 18 residues long. V dropped 4 bases and J dropped 1 base, with 18 bases sitting between them. The CDR3 sequence is CASSRLTGRGSYNSPLHF. In DNA form, the CDR3 reads TGCGCCAGCAGCCGACTCACAGGGAGGGGTTCCTATAATTCACCCCTCCACTTT.

The sample holds a few counts of this clone. The V call is TRBV5-1, the J call TRBJ1-3; 7 bases match TRBD1. Germline V gives CDR1 SGHRS, CDR2 YFSETQ. The CDR3 extends over 16 amino acids. J gave up 4 bases and V 4 bases, and 11 bases lay outside the gene matches. The CDR3 bases are TGCGCCAGCAGCCCACGAGAGGGACAGCCAGGAAACACCATATATTTT. Its translation is CASSPREGQPGNTIYF.

V usage is TRBV28 and J usage is TRBJ2-3; D gene uncertain. The CDR3 is made up of 14 amino acids. Germline values: CDR1 MDHEN, CDR2 SYDVKM. V gave up 3 bases and J gave up 5 bases, with 12 bases separating them. As DNA, the CDR3 is TGTGCCAGCAGTTTGATAGAGACACAAGATACGCAGTATTTT. Translating gives CASSLIETQDTQYF.

The chain links TRBV5-1 to TRBJ2-5; TRBD1 agrees at 7 bases. In germline, CDR1 is SGHRS, CDR2 YFSETQ. The CDR3 consists of 16 residues. V lost 6 bases and J lost 2; bases outside the gene matches: 13. CDR3: CASTQETGNAQETQYF. The CDR3 region has the DNA TGCGCCAGCACCCAAGAGACAGGGAATGCACAAGAGACCCAGTACTTC.

The V gene is TRBV7-3, the J gene TRBJ2-7; 8 nucleotides agree with TRBD1. The junction had 4 bases not matched to a gene; V was cut back by 4 bases and J by 5 bases. The CDR3 has 13 residues. Germline V lookup: CDR1 SGHTA, CDR2 FQGTGA. The CDR3, as DNA: TGTGCCAGCAGCTCACAGGGGGGCGACGAGCAGTACTTC. This codes for CASSSQGGDEQYF.

This chain connects TRBV10-3 to TRBJ1-1, with 7 nucleotides matching TRBD1. The CDR3 totals 14 residues. V lost 8 bases to trimming and J lost 0 bases; unmatched junction nucleotides: 6. The germline V gene encodes CDR1 ENHRY and CDR2 SYGVKD. Written as DNA, the CDR3 is TGTGCCATCCGGGACAGCTACATGAACACTGAAGCTTTCTTT. Translation gives CAIRDSYMNTEAFF.

The CDR3 region is CARQLGEQYF. As DNA, the CDR3 is TGCGCCAGACAACTAGGCGAGCAGTACTTC. The genes are TRBV10-1 and TRBJ2-7, with TRBD2 as a possible D gene (5 bases). CDR1 and CDR2 (germline): WNHNN, SYGVQD (reference sequence). The CDR3 spans 10 residues. V was shortened by 9 bases and J by 6 bases, with 9 bases between the two germline ends.

V gene TRBV10-2 combines with J gene TRBJ2-7; perhaps TRBD1 as D (6 bases). Germline CDR1 reads WSHSY; CDR2 reads SAAADI. CDR3 size: 13 residues. Deletions cut 10 bases from V and 2 bases from J, with 15 bases between. As DNA, the CDR3 is TGCGCCACATCCGGACAGAACACCTACGAGCAGTACTTC. The encoded protein is CATSGQNTYEQYF.

The chain has TRBV10-3 and TRBJ2-2, with a weak D call TRBD2 (6 bases). The CDR3 length is 16 residues. CDR1 is ENHRY and CDR2 is SYGVKD in the germline V gene. The V and J ends lost 3 bases and 7 bases respectively, with 18 bases between them. CDR3 DNA: TGTGCCATCAGTGAATGGGTGGGAGGAGGAAACGGGGAGCTGTTTTTT. Encoded protein: CAISEWVGGGNGELFF.

The chain links TRBV18 to TRBJ2-7, with D perhaps TRBD2 (6 bases). The CDR3 has 15 amino acids. V lost 3 bases and J lost 3, with 15 bases in between. The germline gives CDR1 KGHSH, CDR2 LQKENI. The CDR3 region is CASSPGGARDYEQYF. CDR3 sequence (DNA): TGTGCCAGCTCACCTGGAGGGGCTAGGGACTACGAGCAGTACTTC.

This chain links TRBV5-8 with TRBJ1-5; 12 bases agree with TRBD1. Trimming removed 3 bases from V and 6 bases from J; junction bases left unmatched: 7. Germline V lookup: CDR1 SGHTS, CDR2 YDEGEE. There are 16 residues in the CDR3. CDR3 nucleotide sequence: TGTGCCAGCAGCTCAGCCGGGACAGGGGGCACTCAGCCCCAGCATTTT. As protein: CASSSAGTGGTQPQHF.

The J gene is TRBJ1-6, the V gene TRBV28, with D perhaps TRBD1 (5 bases). V gave up 2 bases and J gave up 0 bases, with 17 bases separating them. From germline, CDR1 is MDHEN and CDR2 SYDVKM. The CDR3 has 19 residues. For the CDR3, the DNA is TGTGCCAGCAGTTTAAGCTGGAGCCGACAGAGCTCCTATAATTCACCCCTCCACTTT. Protein sequence: CASSLSWSRQSSYNSPLHF.

The V gene is TRBV6-5, the J gene TRBJ1-1, with a tentative D call TRBD1 (5 bases). This CDR3 is 12 amino acids long. V shed 4 bases and J shed 4 bases, with 7 bases lying between them. Germline V gene data show CDR1 as MNHEY and CDR2 as SVGAGI. In nucleotides, the CDR3 is TGTGCCAGCAGTTCCAGGGCCACTGAAGCTTTCTTT. Amino acids: CASSSRATEAFF.

The chain has TRBV3-1 (or the pseudogene TRBV3-2) and TRBJ2-2, with TRBD1 identical over 12 bases. Looked up from germline, CDR1 is LGHDT and CDR2 is YNNKEL (reference sequence). The CDR3 length is 16 residues. Trimming removed 8 bases from V and 6 bases from J; junction bases left unmatched: 10. CDR3 bases: TGTGCCAGCCCCCAGGGGACAGGGGGCGCCCCCGGGGAGCTGTTTTTT. It translates to CASPQGTGGAPGELFF.

The chain recombines TRBV27 with TRBJ1-5; D is perhaps TRBD1 (5 bases). The CDR3 loop spans 13 amino acids. Germline loops: CDR1 MNHEY, CDR2 SMNVEV (reference sequence). V shed 6 bases and J shed 6 bases, with 12 bases lying between them. CDR3: CASRPRGGQPQHF. CDR3 nucleotides: TGTGCCAGCAGGCCACGGGGGGGTCAGCCCCAGCATTTT.

This clone was observed once. The chain carries TRBV19 and TRBJ1-1; unclear D gene. V lost 7 bases and J lost 3, with 18 bases in between. The CDR3 length is 15 residues. Germline CDR1 is LNHDA and CDR2 is SQIVND (reference sequence). The CDR3 DNA sequence: TGTGCCAGTATCGGGCCACCCCCCGGGGACACTGAAGCTTTCTTT. Its protein is CASIGPPPGDTEAFF.

As regards this clone: This sample also contains other DNA sequences that code for the same CDR3. V is TRBV11-2 and J is TRBJ2-5; no firm D call. CDR3 length: 12 residues. V was cut by 0 bases and J by 4 bases, with 3 bases left in between. The germline V gene encodes CDR1 SGHAT and CDR2 FQNNGV. CDR3 loop: CASSLDRETQYF. In DNA, the CDR3 is TGTGCCAGCAGCTTAGATCGAGAGACCCAGTACTTC. Full variable domain (missing parts from reference TRBV11-2 and TRBJ2-5): EAGVAQSPRYKIIEKRQSVAFWCNPISGHATLYWYQQILGQGPKLLIQFQNNGVVDDSQLPKDRFSAERLKGVDSTLKIQPAKLEDSAVYLCASSLDRETQYFGPGTRLLVL.

The rearrangement links TRBV29-1 to TRBJ1-1; D is ambiguous. CDR1 and CDR2 from the germline V gene are SQVTM and ANQGSEA. V lost 2 bases and J 4 bases, leaving 11 bases between the germline ends. CDR3 length: 13 residues. The CDR3 bases are TGCAGCGTTGAATCGGGGATGGGCACTGAAGCTTTCTTT. Its protein product is CSVESGMGTEAFF.